This T cell receptor beta chain came from a study of CD8 T cells in ankylosing spondylitis. Quantitative 5'-RACE with molecular barcodes was used to make the TCR beta libraries. TCRdb re-analysed the 5' RACE reads in MiXCR, keeping a single row per CDR3 protein. Found here are 180,000 or so distinct CDR3 sequences, around a tenth of them singletons; the top ten hold almost 30%. The CDR3 is 15 amino acids. Germline assignment: CDR1 SGDLS and CDR2 YYNGEE. J was trimmed by 5 bases and V by 2 bases; bases with no gene match: 8. Concerning this clonotype itself: The target antigen is unknown.

General study results and limits: Before this, some motif variants had been reported in reactive arthritis synovial fluid and blood. It appeared that ankylosing spondylitis blood was characterized by a TCR beta motif of about 8 highly homologous variants. As for the disease-linked clones, they showed a CD8+ phenotype and occurred at relatively low frequencies in peripheral blood.

Sequencing used blood, either unsorted or a sorted T cell fraction (not recorded which). The TCR was taken from a male donor with ankylosing spondylitis or in good health (not recorded which). This chain connects TRBV9 to TRBJ2-7, with 9 bases fitting TRBD2. In DNA form, the CDR3 reads TGTGCCAGCAGCGTGGGGACTAGCCCTAACCACGAGCAGTACTTC. Protein: CASSVGTSPNHEQYF.